This entry lists 25 T cell receptor beta chains sequenced from one sample in a study of low-dose radiotherapy and immunotherapy resistance in tumors. TRAV- and TRBV-specific primers were used for first-strand cDNA, which covered alpha and beta chains. The TCRs were subjected to amplification over approximately 19 PCR cycles employing a constant-region primer in conjunction with a V-primer adapter. TCRdb re-derived calls from the reads in MiXCR, one entry per CDR3 protein. This table holds more than 85,000 distinct CDR3 sequences, more than 8% found once. Time point meaning: before trial treatment. This specimen was PBMCs, taken before treatment. The receptors were sampled from a male donor with prostate cancer.

This clonotype was counted ten times or more. This rearrangement joins TRBV7-2 to TRBJ2-7; maybe TRBD1 (5 bases). The CDR3 is 16 residues long. From germline, CDR1 is SGHTA and CDR2 FQGNSA. V lost 0 bases to trimming and J lost 0 bases, with 12 bases between them. In DNA form, the CDR3 reads TGTGCCAGCAGCTTAGCGGTCTGGGGCGGCTCCTACGAGCAGTACTTC. Protein: CASSLAVWGGSYEQYF.

Concerning this clonotype itself: A far larger clone lies a single base away; this is likely a read error. The chain joins TRBV28 to TRBJ2-4; 9 nucleotides agree with TRBD1. The last part of the DNA fits TRBJ2-7 better; the J call may be wrong. This CDR3 is built from 15 residues. CDR1 and CDR2 from the germline V gene are MDHEN and SYDVKM. The CDR3 nucleotides read TGTGCCAGCAGCCCCGGGACAGGGCATTCCTACGAGCAGTACTTC. Its protein product is CASSPGTGHSYEQYF.

This clonotype appeared many times. This chain links TRBV27 with TRBJ2-7; D perhaps matches TRBD1 (6 bases). Per germline, CDR1 MNHEY and CDR2 SMNVEV (reference sequence). This CDR3 comprises 15 residues. The V end was cut by 6 bases, the J end by 5 bases, with 20 bases between. The CDR3 is CASRLRNRDFDEQYF. CDR3 sequence (DNA): TGTGCCAGCAGACTCCGAAACAGGGATTTCGACGAGCAGTACTTC.

This clonotype was detected ten times or more. V and J are TRBV2 and TRBJ2-5, with D possibly being TRBD2 (5 bases). Trimming removed 0 bases from V and 5 bases from J, with 10 bases in between. There are 14 residues in the CDR3. Germline V gene sequence: CDR1 SNHLY, CDR2 FYNNEI. Here the CDR3 reads CASSEASGSETQYF. The CDR3 DNA follows: TGTGCCAGCAGTGAAGCTTCGGGGTCTGAGACCCAGTACTTC.

The gene calls are TRBV28 and TRBJ1-1; maybe TRBD1 (5 bases). In germline, CDR1 is MDHEN, CDR2 SYDVKM. Deletions cut 7 bases from V and 4 bases from J, with 13 bases between. The CDR3 is made up of 13 amino acids. CDR3 DNA sequence: TGTGCCAGCAACTCGGGGGTCCGCACTGAAGCTTTCTTT. Its protein is CASNSGVRTEAFF.

This clonotype appeared many times. The chain links TRBV28 to TRBJ1-1; TRBD1 is a possible D gene (6 bases). This CDR3 is built from 14 residues. V shed 6 bases and J shed 0 bases, with 11 bases lying between them. CDR1 is MDHEN, CDR2 SYDVKM, per germline. CDR3 nucleotide sequence: TGTGCCAGCAGCCCTGGGACACTGAACACTGAAGCTTTCTTT. Amino acid sequence: CASSPGTLNTEAFF.

This clonotype was seen repeatedly, ten times or more. This chain joins TRBV9 and TRBJ1-1; D unclear. Germline CDR1 SGDLS, CDR2 YYNGEE. The length of the CDR3 is 15 residues. The ends were cut back, 1 base at V and 1 base at J, with 11 bases in the middle. CDR3 protein: CASSVTPTGNTEAFF. The CDR3 nucleotides read TGTGCCAGCAGCGTAACTCCGACCGGGAACACTGAAGCTTTCTTT. Based on the CDR3 plus reference TRBV9 and TRBJ1-1, the full variable domain is DSGVTQTPKHLITATGQRVTLRCSPRSGDLSVYWYQQSLDQGLQFLIQYYNGEERAKGNILERFSAQQFPDLHSELNLSSLELGDSALYFCASSVTPTGNTEAFFGQGTRLTVV.

This clonotype appeared many times. The chain is built from TRBV20-1 and TRBJ1-6; no firm D call. Germline CDR1 DFQATT, CDR2 SNEGSKA (reference sequence). V lost 6 bases to trimming and J lost 7 bases, with 19 bases between them. This CDR3 spans 15 amino acids. As DNA, the CDR3 is TGCAGTGCACTGGACCGAGGGTCAGGAAATTCACCCCTCCACTTT. This gives the protein CSALDRGSGNSPLHF.

This clonotype was counted a few times. The rearrangement joins TRBV28 to TRBJ2-5, with a weak D call TRBD2 (5 bases). The V end lost 6 bases, the J end lost 4 bases, and 9 bases lay between the germline ends. Germline CDR1 reads MDHEN; CDR2 reads SYDVKM. The CDR3 has 12 amino acids. CDR3 amino acids: CASRGLGETQYF. In DNA, the CDR3 is TGTGCCAGCAGAGGACTCGGAGAGACCCAGTACTTC.

This clonotype was recorded a few times. This likely came from a read error, as a far larger clone is one base away. V usage is TRBV28 and J usage is TRBJ2-5; the D gene is possibly TRBD2 (6 bases). Deletions cut 7 bases from V and 11 bases from J, with 23 bases between. The CDR3 spans 14 residues. Germline CDR1 reads MDHEN; CDR2 reads SYDVKM. CDR3 amino acids: CASINSGTYNEQYF. The CDR3 coding sequence is TGTGCCAGCATCAATAGCGGCACCTACAATGAGCAGTACTTC.

This clonotype came up many times. The chain has TRBV10-3 and TRBJ2-3; possibly TRBD2 for D (5 bases). This CDR3 is 15 amino acids long. The germline CDR1 and CDR2 sequences are ENHRY and SYGVKD. V was clipped by 0 bases and J by 2 bases, with 9 bases between them. As DNA, the CDR3 is TGTGCCATCAGTGAGTCGGCGGGCCACACAGATACGCAGTATTTT. This codes for CAISESAGHTDTQYF.

This clonotype has ten or more counts. V gene TRBV27 combines with J gene TRBJ1-5; TRBD1 agrees at 7 bases. From germline, CDR1 is MNHEY and CDR2 SMNVEV (reference sequence). V was clipped by 3 bases and J by 5 bases; unmatched bases: 4. The CDR3 length is 14 residues. CDR3 bases: TGTGCCAGCAGTTTCTCAGGGGGGGATCAGCCCCAGCATTTT. It translates to CASSFSGGDQPQHF.

This clonotype came up many times. V is TRBV2 and J is TRBJ1-5; TRBD1 aligns across 9 bases. Germline CDR1 SNHLY, CDR2 FYNNEI. This CDR3 contains 14 residues. The J segment lost 7 bases and the V segment lost 6 bases, leaving 7 bases of the junction unmatched. In DNA, the CDR3 is TGTGCCAGCAGCATGGACAGGGGAGGACAGCCCCAGCATTTT. It codes for CASSMDRGGQPQHF.

The count of this clonotype is one. The V gene is TRBV18, the J gene TRBJ2-7, with D possibly being TRBD1 (6 bases). The CDR3 is 12 residues long. Germline assignment: CDR1 KGHSH and CDR2 LQKENI. The V end lost 3 bases, the J end lost 7 bases, and 10 bases lay between the germline ends. The CDR3 region has the DNA TGTGCCAGCTCACCGAGAAGGGGGGAGCAGTACTTC. It specifies CASSPRRGEQYF.

At least ten counts were recorded for this clonotype. This chain connects TRBV4-1 to TRBJ1-4; D is possibly TRBD1 (5 bases). This CDR3 region has 16 residues. The V end lost 0 bases, the J end lost 3 bases, and 11 bases lay between the germline ends. CDR1 and CDR2 (germline): MGHRA, YSYEKL. In DNA form, the CDR3 reads TGCGCCAGCAGCCAAGAAGGGCCGGGACCTAATGAAAAACTGTTTTTT. Encoded protein: CASSQEGPGPNEKLFF.

This clonotype was seen ten or more times. The rearrangement uses TRBV4-3 and TRBJ1-1; D call uncertain. Looked up from germline, CDR1 is LGHNA and CDR2 is YSLEER. The CDR3 spans 13 residues. The V and J ends lost 6 bases and 1 base respectively, with 9 bases between them. CDR3 nucleotides: TGCGCCAGCAGACTTACAGCGAACACTGAAGCTTTCTTT. It translates to CASRLTANTEAFF.

This clonotype was counted many times. The chain carries TRBV9 and TRBJ2-1, with TRBD2 matching 10 bases. The germline gives CDR1 SGDLS, CDR2 YYNGEE. The CDR3 is 15 amino acids. The V segment lost 4 bases and the J segment 6 bases; nucleotides outside the gene matches: 7. The CDR3 nucleotides are TGTGCCAGCAGCCCCCCCAGCGGGGGGGTCAATGAGCAGTTCTTC. Translation gives CASSPPSGGVNEQFF.

Many counts were recorded for this clonotype. The chain joins TRBV28 to TRBJ2-5; possible D gene TRBD2, 6 bases. Looked up from germline, CDR1 is MDHEN and CDR2 is SYDVKM. The V end lost 6 bases, the J end lost 0 bases, and 11 bases lay between the germline ends. The CDR3 runs to 14 residues. The CDR3 nucleotides are TGTGCCAGCAGCCGAGGCGGGGACCAAGAGACCCAGTACTTC. Its protein is CASSRGGDQETQYF.

This clonotype was seen repeatedly, ten times or more. The chain is built from TRBV29-1 and TRBJ2-7, with D tentatively TRBD1 (6 bases). Per the germline V gene, CDR1 is SQVTM and CDR2 is ANQGSEA. V gave up 5 bases and J gave up 2 bases, with 10 bases separating them. This CDR3 is 12 amino acids long. CDR3 nucleotide sequence: TGCAGCGTTAAACAGGGACCCTACGAGCAGTACTTC. This translates into CSVKQGPYEQYF.

This clonotype was counted ten times or more. This sequence joins TRBV5-1 and TRBJ2-3; 7 positions match TRBD1. Unmatched junction bases numbered 8, after V lost 1 base and J lost 3 bases. Germline CDR1 reads SGHRS; CDR2 reads YFSETQ. The CDR3 runs to 16 residues. CDR3 sequence (DNA): TGCGCCAGCAGCTTGAGACGACAGGGATGGACAGATACGCAGTATTTT. Its protein is CASSLRRQGWTDTQYF.

This clonotype has ten or more counts. The chain joins TRBV2 to TRBJ2-5; unclear D gene. The length of the CDR3 is 11 residues. Germline V CDR1 and CDR2: SNHLY, FYNNEI. The ends were cut back, 6 bases at V and 2 bases at J, with 4 bases in the middle. In nucleotides, the CDR3 is TGTGCCAGCAGCGCTCAAGAGACCCAGTACTTC. This translates into CASSAQETQYF.

In this sample, this clonotype turned up many times. The V call is TRBV7-2, the J call TRBJ2-5; D possibly matches TRBD1 or TRBD2 (6 bases each). This CDR3 spans 16 amino acids. CDR1 SGHTA and CDR2 FQGNSA come from the germline V gene. V lost 5 bases and J 2 bases, leaving 18 bases between the germline ends. The CDR3 DNA reads TGTGCCAGCAGCCCCCGGAGGGGGAGCCTGCAAGAGACCCAGTACTTC. Protein product: CASSPRRGSLQETQYF.

The V and J genes are TRBV28 and TRBJ2-1; the D gene is possibly TRBD2 (6 bases). CDR1 is MDHEN, CDR2 SYDVKM, per germline. The CDR3 has 14 residues. The V end lost 6 bases, the J end lost 4 bases, and 13 bases lay between the germline ends. In DNA, the CDR3 is TGTGCCAGCAGCATCCCGGGAGCTTACAATGAGCAGTTCTTC. Translating gives CASSIPGAYNEQFF.

This clonotype was detected many times. This sequence joins TRBV5-8 and TRBJ1-4, with D uncertain. Per germline, CDR1 SGHTS and CDR2 YDEGEE. The CDR3 consists of 15 residues. V was shortened by 4 bases and J by 0 bases, with 10 bases between the two germline ends. CDR3 sequence reads: CASSHRTATNEKLFF. CDR3 sequence (DNA): TGTGCCAGCAGCCATCGGACGGCAACTAATGAAAAACTGTTTTTT.

This clonotype was counted a few times. The V and J genes are TRBV6-6 and TRBJ2-1; 7 bases line up with TRBD2. CDR1 is MNHNY, CDR2 SVGAGI, per germline (reference sequence). The CDR3 has 15 residues. The ends lost 5 bases at V and 3 bases at J; junction bases unmatched: 7. CDR3 DNA sequence: TGTGCCAGCAGTGTAAGAGGGGAGGGCTACAATGAGCAGTTCTTC. It codes for CASSVRGEGYNEQFF.